Below, 14 T cell receptor beta chains from the same sample are listed, as sequenced in a study of cytomegalovirus exposure and HLA in healthy donors. The PCR employed 60 Vbeta primers together with 13 Jbeta primers. Clones were sequenced by immunoSEQ multiplex PCR, and TCRdb holds only the in-frame ones, with some missing. The sample consists of roughly 140,000 clones, 65% to 90% of them appearing once. The sequencing input was PBMCs. The source is a woman aged 50 to 65 in good health and CMV-seropositive.

The V call is TRBV4-2, the J call TRBJ2-1, with TRBD2 matching over 7 bases. The CDR3 contains 15 residues. CDR1 is LGHNA and CDR2 is YNFKEQ in the germline V gene. The V gene end was trimmed by 0 bases and the J gene end by 1 base; junction bases not matched to a gene: 0. CDR3 in amino acids: CASSQDSGSYNEQFF. The CDR3 DNA follows: TGTGCCAGCAGCCAAGATAGCGGGTCCTACAATGAGCAGTTCTTC.

The chain combines TRBV10-1 with TRBJ2-3; D not certain. Trimming pared 4 bases from V and 6 bases from J, leaving 11 bases between. Per germline, CDR1 WNHNN and CDR2 SYGVQD (reference sequence). The CDR3 consists of 13 residues. The CDR3 reads CASSAERWDTQYF. The CDR3 DNA sequence: TGCGCCAGCAGTGCGGAGCGTTGGGATACGCAGTATTTT.

The chain combines TRBV5-4 with TRBJ2-3; possible D gene TRBD1, 6 bases. There are 12 residues in the CDR3. The germline V gene has CDR1 SGHNT and CDR2 YYREEE (reference sequence). The V end was cut by 2 bases, the J end by 9 bases, with 10 bases between. As DNA, the CDR3 is TGTGCCAGCAGCTTCCCAGGGGACACGCAGTATTTT. Protein sequence: CASSFPGDTQYF.

This chain uses TRBV7-8 with TRBJ2-7, with 8 bases aligning to TRBD2. CDR3 length: 15 residues. Trimming cost V 5 bases and J 4 bases; bases outside gene matches: 10. The germline gives CDR1 SGHVS, CDR2 FQNEAQ. The CDR3 sequence is CASSGRLERGYEQYF. DNA for the CDR3: TGTGCCAGCAGCGGCAGACTAGAGCGGGGGTACGAGCAGTACTTC.

The rearrangement links TRBV4-3 to TRBJ2-2, with D unclear. The CDR3 is 14 residues long. V lost 0 bases to trimming and J lost 3 bases, with 5 bases between them. Germline CDR1 and CDR2: LGHNA and YSLEER. This CDR3 reads CASSQELHTGELFF. The CDR3 DNA is TGCGCCAGCAGCCAAGAACTGCACACCGGGGAGCTGTTTTTT.

The rearrangement joins TRBV5-6 to TRBJ1-2; TRBD1 matches at 8 bases. Per the germline V gene, CDR1 is SGHDT and CDR2 is YYEEEE. The CDR3 is made up of 14 amino acids. V was clipped by 2 bases and J by 3 bases; unmatched bases: 3. The CDR3 sequence: CASSFMTGDYGYTF. DNA of the CDR3: TGTGCCAGCAGCTTCATGACAGGGGACTATGGCTACACCTTC. Supplemented by reference TRBV5-6 and TRBJ1-2, the full variable domain reads DAGVTQSPTHLIKTRGQQVTLRCSPKSGHDTVSWYQQALGQGPQFIFQYYEEEERQRGNFPDRFSGHQFPNYSSELNVNALLLGDSALYLCASSFMTGDYGYTFGSGTRLTVV.

V usage is TRBV25-1 and J usage is TRBJ2-2; the match to TRBD1 covers 8 bases. CDR1 MGHDK and CDR2 SYGVNS come from the germline V gene. The V gene end was trimmed by 6 bases and the J gene end by 8 bases; junction bases not matched to a gene: 8. This CDR3 spans 14 amino acids. The CDR3 sequence: CASRAAGGLGELFF. CDR3 DNA: TGTGCCAGCAGGGCCGCAGGGGGCCTGGGGGAGCTGTTTTTT.

This clone was detected once. V gene TRBV6-6 combines with J gene TRBJ2-3; D is uncertain. The V and J ends lost 2 bases and 2 bases respectively, with 14 bases between them. This CDR3 contains 16 residues. In germline, CDR1 is MNHNY, CDR2 SVGAGI (reference sequence). In DNA, the CDR3 is TGTGCCAGCAGTTACGGTTTACGAGCGAACACAGATACGCAGTATTTT. This gives the protein CASSYGLRANTDTQYF.

The chain has TRBV19 and TRBJ2-7, with 10 bases matching TRBD1. With V trimmed by 6 bases and J by 7 bases, 9 bases remained unmatched. The CDR3 spans 14 residues. Germline lookup yields CDR1 LNHDA and CDR2 SQIVND (reference sequence). The CDR3 nucleotides are TGTGCCAGTAGGCCGGGACAGGGGCTTGGGGAGCAGTACTTC. It specifies CASRPGQGLGEQYF.

CDR3 bases: TGTGCCAGTAGTATAATACTAGCGGGGGGCGGGGGCGAGCAGTTCTTC. Encoded protein: CASSIILAGGGGEQFF. The chain uses TRBV19 and TRBJ2-1; 12 bases agree with TRBD2. V trimming: 2 bases; J trimming: 10 bases; junction bases outside the gene matches: 9. CDR1 and CDR2 (germline): LNHDA, SQIVND (reference sequence). This CDR3 region has 16 residues.

This clone was picked up a small number of times. The rearrangement uses TRBV7-8 and TRBJ2-1; 12 bases match TRBD2. The CDR3 loop spans 15 amino acids. Per the germline V gene, CDR1 is SGHVS and CDR2 is FQNEAQ. J gave up 5 bases and V 6 bases, and 5 bases lay outside the gene matches. The CDR3 sequence: CASRLAGGGNNEQFF. CDR3 nucleotide sequence: TGTGCCAGCAGGCTAGCGGGGGGGGGAAACAATGAGCAGTTCTTC.

The chain has TRBV14 and TRBJ1-2; D is unclear. The length of the CDR3 is 12 residues. Germline-derived CDR1 and CDR2 are SGHDN and FVKESK. V was pared by 2 bases and J by 5 bases, with 6 bases between. CDR3 nucleotides: TGTGCCAGCAGCCAATCCGGGTATGGCTACACCTTC. As protein: CASSQSGYGYTF.

The chain uses TRBV29-1 and TRBJ2-5; 8 bases agree with TRBD2. The J call is doubtful: the DNA matches TRBJ2-7 better. This CDR3 spans 14 amino acids. Germline V gene sequence: CDR1 SQVTM, CDR2 ANQGSEA. The CDR3 region has the DNA TGCAGCGTTGAAGACGGGACTAGTTTCTACGAGCAGTACTTC. Translation: CSVEDGTSFYEQYF.

The chain employs TRBV10-3 and TRBJ1-2, with D unclear. The CDR3 is 13 residues long. The germline CDR1 and CDR2 sequences are ENHRY and SYGVKD. V lost 10 bases and J lost 8, with 20 bases in between. The CDR3 sequence: CATRPNLLEGYTF. The CDR3 DNA follows: TGTGCCACCCGTCCCAATTTATTGGAGGGCTACACCTTC.